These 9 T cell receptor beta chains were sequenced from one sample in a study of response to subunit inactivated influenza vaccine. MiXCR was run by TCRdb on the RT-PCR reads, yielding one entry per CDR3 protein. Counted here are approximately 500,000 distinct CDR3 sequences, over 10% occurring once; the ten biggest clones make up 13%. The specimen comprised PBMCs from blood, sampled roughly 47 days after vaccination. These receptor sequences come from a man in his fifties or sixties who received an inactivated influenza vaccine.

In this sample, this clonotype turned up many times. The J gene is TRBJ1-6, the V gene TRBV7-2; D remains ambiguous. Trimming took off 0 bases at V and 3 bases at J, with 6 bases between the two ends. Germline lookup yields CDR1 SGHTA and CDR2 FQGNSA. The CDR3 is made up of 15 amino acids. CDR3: CASSLAGNYNSPLHF. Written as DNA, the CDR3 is TGTGCCAGCAGCTTAGCCGGAAACTATAATTCACCCCTCCACTTT. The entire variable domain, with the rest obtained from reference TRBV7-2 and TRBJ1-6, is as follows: GAGVSQSPSNKVTEKGKDVELRCDPISGHTALYWYRQSLGQGLEFLIYFQGNSAPDKSGLPSDRFSAERTGGSVSTLTIQRTQQEDSAVYLCASSLAGNYNSPLHFGNGTRLTVT.

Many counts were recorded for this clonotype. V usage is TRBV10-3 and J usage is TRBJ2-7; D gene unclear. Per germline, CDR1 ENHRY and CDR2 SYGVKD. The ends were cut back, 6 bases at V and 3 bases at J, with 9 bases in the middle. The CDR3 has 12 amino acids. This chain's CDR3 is CAISQNNYEQYF. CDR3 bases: TGTGCCATCAGCCAAAATAACTACGAGCAGTACTTC.

CDR3 protein: CSATVDSKNIQYF. DNA of the CDR3: TGCAGTGCTACAGTAGACAGCAAAAACATTCAGTACTTC. This sequence joins TRBV20-1 and TRBJ2-4; a weak D match, TRBD1 (5 bases). Germline lookup yields CDR1 DFQATT and CDR2 SNEGSKA (reference sequence). V was trimmed by 4 bases and J by 3 bases, leaving 10 bases between them. This CDR3 region has 13 residues.

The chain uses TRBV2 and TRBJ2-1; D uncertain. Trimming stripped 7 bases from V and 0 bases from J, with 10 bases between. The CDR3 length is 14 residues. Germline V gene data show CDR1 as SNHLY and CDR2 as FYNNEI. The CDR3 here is CASISLSSYNEQFF. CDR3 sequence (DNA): TGTGCCAGCATTTCTTTAAGCTCCTACAATGAGCAGTTCTTC.

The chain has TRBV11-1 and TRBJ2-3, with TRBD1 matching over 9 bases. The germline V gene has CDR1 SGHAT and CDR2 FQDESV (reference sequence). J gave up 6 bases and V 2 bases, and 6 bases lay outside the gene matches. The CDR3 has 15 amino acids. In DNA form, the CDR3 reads TGTGCCAGCAGCTTAACGACAGGGGGATTTGATACGCAGTATTTT. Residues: CASSLTTGGFDTQYF.

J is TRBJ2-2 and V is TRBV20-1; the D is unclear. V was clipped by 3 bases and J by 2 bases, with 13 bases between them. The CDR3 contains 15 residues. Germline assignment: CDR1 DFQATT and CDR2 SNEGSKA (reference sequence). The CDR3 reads CSASFSLLNTGELFF. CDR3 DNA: TGCAGTGCTAGCTTCTCTCTTCTTAACACCGGGGAGCTGTTTTTT.

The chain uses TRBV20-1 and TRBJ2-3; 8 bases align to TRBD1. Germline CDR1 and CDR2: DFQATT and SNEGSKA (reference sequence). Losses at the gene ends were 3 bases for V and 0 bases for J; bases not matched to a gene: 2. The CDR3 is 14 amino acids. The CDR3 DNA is TGCAGTGCTAGCCGACAGGGGAGCACAGATACGCAGTATTTT. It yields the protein CSASRQGSTDTQYF.

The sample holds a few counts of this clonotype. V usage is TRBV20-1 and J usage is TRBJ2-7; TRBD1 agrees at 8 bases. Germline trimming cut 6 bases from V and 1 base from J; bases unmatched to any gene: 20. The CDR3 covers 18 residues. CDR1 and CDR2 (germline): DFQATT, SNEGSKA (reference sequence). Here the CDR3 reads CSARGQGLSPRLSYEQYF. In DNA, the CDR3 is TGCAGTGCGCGCGGACAGGGTCTTTCACCACGATTATCCTACGAGCAGTACTTC.

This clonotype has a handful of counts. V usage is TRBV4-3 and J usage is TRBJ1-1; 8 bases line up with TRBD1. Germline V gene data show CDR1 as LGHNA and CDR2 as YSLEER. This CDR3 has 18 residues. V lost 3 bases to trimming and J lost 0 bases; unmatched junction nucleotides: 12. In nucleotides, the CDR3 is TGCGCCAGCAGCCAGAGACAGGGGTTTCCGGATTTGAACACTGAAGCTTTCTTT. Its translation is CASSQRQGFPDLNTEAFF.